Shown below are 16 T cell receptor beta chains from a single sample sequenced in a study of spatial heterogeneity in lung cancer. Study-level findings and limits: Tumors with more nonsynonymous mutations had more expanded intratumoral alpha and beta TCRs.

TCRdb processed the 5' RACE reads anew with MiXCR; each CDR3 protein has one entry. The sample lists about 12,000 distinct CDR3 sequences, 13% to 15% seen once, with 15% to 17% in the top ten. The time point was: sample taken at primary tumor resection. Their target antigens are unknown. The sequencing used lung tumor tissue, collected at surgery. Receptors originate from a male donor with early-stage non-small cell lung cancer.

The rearrangement joins TRBV5-1 to TRBJ2-1, with TRBD2 as a possible D gene (7 bases). Trimming pared 0 bases from V and 10 bases from J, leaving 20 bases between. The CDR3 covers 16 residues. Germline CDR1 reads SGHRS; CDR2 reads YFSETQ. CDR3 sequence reads: CASSLEGGGSRDEQFF. The DNA of the CDR3 is TGCGCCAGCAGCTTGGAGGGCGGGGGCTCCAGGGACGAGCAGTTCTTC.

On this clonotype itself: This sequence may be a read error, since a much larger clone differs from it by one base. The CDR3 DNA is TGTGCCAGCAAGCGGGATGTATCCAATTCACCCCTCCACTTT. It translates to CASKRDVSNSPLHF. The rearrangement links TRBV2 to TRBJ1-6; D not resolved. Between the trimmed V and J ends, which lost 7 bases and 7 bases, there was a span of 14 bases. This CDR3 has 14 amino acids. CDR1 is SNHLY and CDR2 is FYNNEI in the germline V gene.

The table lists this clonotype with many counts. V gene TRBV6-2 or TRBV6-3 combines with J gene TRBJ2-1, with 16 bases lining up with TRBD2. V lost 5 bases, J lost 4 bases, and 5 bases stayed unmatched. The CDR3 contains 17 residues. Germline loops: CDR1 MNHEY, CDR2 SVGEGT. CDR3: CASSGTSGRGGYNEQFF. As DNA, the CDR3 is TGTGCCAGCAGTGGGACTAGCGGGAGGGGGGGTTACAATGAGCAGTTCTTC.

There are many counts of this clonotype. A read error may produce the germline difference seen at one junction end. This chain links TRBV6-5 with TRBJ2-7; 9 bases agree with TRBD1. Germline V lookup: CDR1 MNHEY, CDR2 SVGAGI. This CDR3 has 11 residues. The CDR3 DNA is TGTGCCAGCAGGTCCGGGACAGGGCGCATCTTC. Amino acids: CASRSGTGRIF.

This clonotype is medium-sized by share. This chain connects TRBV29-1 to TRBJ1-1, with TRBD1 as a possible D gene (6 bases). CDR3 length: 14 amino acids. CDR1 and CDR2 (germline): SQVTM, ANQGSEA. V was trimmed by 4 bases and J by 4 bases, leaving 16 bases between them. This CDR3 reads CSVVDGRGGTEAFF. The CDR3 DNA is TGCAGCGTTGTGGACGGCAGGGGAGGCACTGAAGCTTTCTTT.

This clonotype was picked up many times. This chain links TRBV12-3 or TRBV12-4 with TRBJ2-3; D is tentatively TRBD1 or TRBD2 (5 bases each). There are 16 residues in the CDR3. Trimming cost V 2 bases and J 1 base, with 13 bases left between them. CDR3 in amino acids: CASSLWWDEGTDTQYF. CDR3 nucleotide sequence: TGTGCCAGCAGTTTATGGTGGGACGAGGGCACAGATACGCAGTATTTT.

This clonotype was seen at least ten times. This sequence joins TRBV7-2 and TRBJ2-2; no firm D call. The CDR3 is 16 amino acids. Trimming pared 2 bases from V and 5 bases from J, leaving 15 bases between. The germline V gene has CDR1 SGHTA and CDR2 FQGNSA. The CDR3 loop reads CASSLRVSTGTGELFF. CDR3 DNA sequence: TGTGCCAGCAGCTTAAGAGTTAGCACCGGTACCGGGGAGCTGTTTTTT. Looking up the rest from reference TRBV7-2 and TRBJ2-2 gives the full variable domain: GAGVSQSPSNKVTEKGKDVELRCDPISGHTALYWYRQSLGQGLEFLIYFQGNSAPDKSGLPSDRFSAERTGGSVSTLTIQRTQQEDSAVYLCASSLRVSTGTGELFFGEGSRLTVL.

At least ten counts were recorded for this clonotype. The chain carries TRBV6-1 and TRBJ2-2, with 8 bases aligning to TRBD1. Germline CDR1 and CDR2: MNHNS and SASEGT. V shed 3 bases and J 3 bases; nucleotides not matched to a gene: 0. The CDR3 is 14 residues long. The CDR3: CASSEGQDTGELFF. CDR3 bases: TGTGCCAGCAGTGAGGGACAGGACACCGGGGAGCTGTTTTTT.

The CDR3 DNA is TGCAGCGTTGTCGGCGGAGAGTTTAATGAAAAACTGTTTTTT. It is translated as CSVVGGEFNEKLFF. This rearrangement joins TRBV29-1 to TRBJ1-4; no firm D call. Germline CDR1 is SQVTM and CDR2 is ANQGSEA. The V gene lost 4 bases and the J gene lost 4 bases, with 13 bases spanning the gap. The CDR3 loop spans 14 amino acids. The full variable domain, its missing parts supplied by reference TRBV29-1 and TRBJ1-4, is SAVISQKPSRDICQRGTSLTIQCQVDSQVTMMFWYRQQPGQSLTLIATANQGSEATYESGFVIDKFPISRPNLTFSTLTVSNMSPEDSSIYLCSVVGGEFNEKLFFGSGTQLSVL.

This clonotype was observed at least ten times. This chain links TRBV6-6 with TRBJ2-5; tentatively, D is TRBD1 or TRBD2 (5 bases each). Germline V gives CDR1 MNHNY, CDR2 SVGAGI (reference sequence). This CDR3 comprises 15 residues. V dropped 6 bases and J dropped 5 bases, with 19 bases sitting between them. CDR3 bases: TGTGCCAGCAGGCCCCTCTCCGTCGAGGGGGAGACCCAGTACTTC. Amino acid sequence: CASRPLSVEGETQYF.

The chain combines TRBV4-3 with TRBJ2-7; no firm D call. Trimming left V 0 bases short and J 0 bases short, with 9 bases between. The CDR3 runs 15 residues. The V gene's germline CDR1 is LGHNA and CDR2 YSLEER. CDR3 in amino acids: CASSQDRHSSYEQYF. The CDR3 DNA follows: TGCGCCAGCAGCCAAGATCGTCATAGCTCCTACGAGCAGTACTTC.

The rearrangement uses TRBV28 and TRBJ2-7; D gene unclear. Looked up from germline, CDR1 is MDHEN and CDR2 is SYDVKM. CDR3 size: 13 residues. V shed 4 bases and J shed 4 bases, with 11 bases lying between them. CDR3 in amino acids: CASSWTQNYEQYF. CDR3 sequence (DNA): TGTGCCAGCAGTTGGACCCAGAATTACGAGCAGTACTTC.

The chain uses TRBV20-1 and TRBJ2-3, with 9 bases identical to TRBD1. This CDR3 region has 16 residues. CDR1 DFQATT and CDR2 SNEGSKA come from the germline V gene (reference sequence). The junction had 5 bases not matched to a gene; V was cut back by 1 base and J by 0 bases. The CDR3 sequence: CSARGRGQGSTDTQYF. The CDR3 DNA reads TGCAGTGCTAGAGGCCGGGGACAGGGTAGCACAGATACGCAGTATTTT.

This chain uses TRBV7-9 with TRBJ2-7; D is ambiguous. Germline V CDR1 and CDR2: SEHNR, FQNEAQ (reference sequence). The CDR3 is 14 residues long. The V gene lost 2 bases and the J gene lost 7 bases, with 15 bases spanning the gap. CDR3 bases: TGTGCCAGCAGCTTAAGATCCTCCGGTGGAGAGCAGTACTTC. Translating gives CASSLRSSGGEQYF.

As DNA, the CDR3 is TGTGCCAGCAGGGTGGGGAATCAGCCCCAGCATTTT. As protein: CASRVGNQPQHF. V gene TRBV28 combines with J gene TRBJ1-5, with D unclear. Germline CDR1 is MDHEN and CDR2 is SYDVKM. The CDR3 loop spans 12 amino acids. Trimming left V 6 bases short and J 4 bases short, with 7 bases between.

There are many counts of this clonotype. The chain is built from TRBV19 and TRBJ2-4, with D perhaps matching TRBD1 (6 bases). V dropped 5 bases and J dropped 6 bases, with 14 bases sitting between them. This CDR3 is built from 14 residues. Per the germline V gene, CDR1 is LNHDA and CDR2 is SQIVND (reference sequence). The CDR3 DNA reads TGTGCCAGTAGTGGAACAGGGTTGGCAAACATTCAGTACTTC. Amino acids: CASSGTGLANIQYF. The full variable domain, rest sourced from reference TRBV19 and TRBJ2-4, is DGGITQSPKYLFRKEGQNVTLSCEQNLNHDAMYWYRQDPGQGLRLIYYSQIVNDFQKGDIAEGYSVSREKKESFPLTVTSAQKNPTAFYLCASSGTGLANIQYFGAGTRLSVL.